This T cell receptor (beta chain) emerged from a study of T-cell reconstitution after alpha-beta-depleted transplantation in children. Germline CDR1 reads MGHRA; CDR2 reads YSYEKL. CDR3 size: 17 residues. With V trimmed by 1 base and J by 0 bases, 7 bases remained unmatched. Unique molecular identifiers were built into the TCRbeta library. Each CDR3 protein is one row after TCRdb ran MiXCR on the PCR reads. The data show about 610,000 distinct CDR3 sequences, roughly 10% seen once. A few counts support this clonotype. Material: PBMCs from the stem cell graft donor, obtained from the stem cell graft. This TCR came from a human donor who donated a stem cell graft to a child with acute myeloid leukemia. This sequence joins TRBV4-1 and TRBJ2-3; 7 bases agree with TRBD2. CDR3 DNA sequence: TGCGCCAGCAGCCAAGTGCGGGAGACCTCTAGCACAGATACGCAGTATTTT. As protein: CASSQVRETSSTDTQYF.